This T cell receptor beta chain is drawn from a study of breast tumors, draining lymph nodes, adjacent tissues. Axillary draining lymph nodes of breast cancer patients supplied the node samples. Each CDR3 protein gets one entry after TCRdb re-called the multiplex PCR reads with MiXCR. This sample has about 100,000 distinct CDR3 sequences, with approximately 21% found just once. The material sequenced was axillary lymph node tissue. The sequence was collected from a female donor with breast cancer. Some clones in this sample may be carry-over from other donors' samples.

The CDR3 loop is CASTPSGGKGYNEQFF. CDR3 bases: TGTGCCAGCACCCCGAGTGGGGGAAAGGGGTACAATGAGCAGTTCTTC. The genes are TRBV28 and TRBJ2-1, with D possibly being TRBD1 or TRBD2 (5 bases each). This CDR3 is built from 16 residues. V lost 7 bases, J lost 4 bases, and 20 bases lay in between. Looked up from germline, CDR1 is MDHEN and CDR2 is SYDVKM.